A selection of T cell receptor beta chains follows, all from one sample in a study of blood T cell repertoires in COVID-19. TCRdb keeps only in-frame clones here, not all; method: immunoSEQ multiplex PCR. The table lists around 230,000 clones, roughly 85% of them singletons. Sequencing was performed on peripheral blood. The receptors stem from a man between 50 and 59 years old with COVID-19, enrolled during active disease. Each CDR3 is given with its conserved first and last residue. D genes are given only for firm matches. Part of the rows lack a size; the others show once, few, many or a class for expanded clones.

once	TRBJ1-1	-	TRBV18	CASSVTAGGTEAFF	TGTGCCAGCTCAGTCACGGCGGGGGGCACTGAAGCTTTCTTT
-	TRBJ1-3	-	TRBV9	CASSDPRSVREAGNTIYF	TGTGCCAGCAGCGACCCAAGGAGCGTCAGGGAGGCTGGAAACACCATATATTTT
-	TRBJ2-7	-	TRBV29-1	CSVRDISYEQYF	TGCAGCGTCAGGGACATCTCCTACGAGCAGTACTTC
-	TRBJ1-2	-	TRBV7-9	CASSLGGAHYGYTF	TGTGCCAGCAGCTTAGGGGGCGCCCACTATGGCTACACCTTC
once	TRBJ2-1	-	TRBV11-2	CASSFSTHNEQFF	TGTGCCAGCAGCTTTTCCACTCACAATGAGCAGTTCTTC
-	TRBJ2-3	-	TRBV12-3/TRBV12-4	CASVLSHSDTQYF	TGTGCCAGCGTTTTAAGCCATTCGGATACGCAGTATTTT
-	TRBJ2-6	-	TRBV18	CASSPPEGASGANVLTF	TGTGCCAGCTCACCACCGGAGGGGGCGTCCGGGGCCAACGTCCTGACTTTC
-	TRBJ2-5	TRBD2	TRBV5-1	CASSLALAGGLETQYF	TGCGCCAGCAGCTTGGCCCTAGCGGGGGGGCTTGAGACCCAGTACTTC
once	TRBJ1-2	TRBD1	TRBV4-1	CASSQPGQVYYYGYTF	TGCGCCAGCAGCCAACCGGGACAGGTATATTACTATGGCTACACCTTC
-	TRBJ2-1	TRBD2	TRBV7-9	CASSLTSGGNEQFF	TGTGCCAGCAGCCTGACTAGCGGGGGAAATGAGCAGTTCTTC
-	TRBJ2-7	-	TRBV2	CASSALETGRREQYF	TGTGCCAGCAGTGCCCTCGAGACAGGGAGGCGCGAGCAGTACTTC
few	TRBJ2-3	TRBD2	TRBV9	CASSLRRGGADTQYF	TGTGCCAGCAGCTTAAGACGGGGAGGGGCAGATACGCAGTATTTT
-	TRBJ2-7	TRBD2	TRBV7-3	CASSLGGLGLDEQYF	TGTGCCAGCAGCTTAGGGGGTCTAGGACTAGACGAGCAGTACTTC
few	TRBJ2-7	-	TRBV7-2	CASSSTASSYEQYF	TGTGCCAGCTCTTCGACAGCCAGCTCCTACGAGCAGTACTTC
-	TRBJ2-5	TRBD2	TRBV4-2	CASSQGAGEEETQYF	TGTGCCAGCAGCCAAGGAGCGGGGGAGGAAGAGACCCAGTACTTC
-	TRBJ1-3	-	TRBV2	CASSEGGTIYF	TGTGCCAGCAGTGAAGGCGGCACCATATATTTT
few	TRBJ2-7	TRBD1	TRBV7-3	CASSPGTGSGEQYF	TGTGCCAGCAGCCCCGGGACAGGGTCGGGGGAGCAGTACTTC
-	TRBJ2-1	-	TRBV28	CASSSYLGQYNEQFF	TGTGCCAGCAGTTCCTATCTAGGACAGTACAATGAGCAGTTCTTC
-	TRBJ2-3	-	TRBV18	CASSPPITTDTQYF	TGTGCCAGCTCACCCCCCATTACTACAGATACGCAGTATTTT
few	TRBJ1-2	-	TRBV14	CASSQVLDYGYTF	TGTGCCAGCAGCCAAGTATTAGACTATGGCTACACCTTC
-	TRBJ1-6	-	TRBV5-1	CASSTNMGSPLHF	TGCGCCAGCAGCACGAACATGGGCTCACCCCTCCACTTT
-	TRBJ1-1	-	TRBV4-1	CASSPLVTQNTEAFF	TGCGCCAGCAGCCCTCTGGTGACACAGAACACTGAAGCTTTCTTT
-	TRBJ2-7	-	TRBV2	CASSENRGPSYEQYF	TGTGCCAGCAGTGAAAACCGCGGGCCCTCCTACGAGCAGTACTTC